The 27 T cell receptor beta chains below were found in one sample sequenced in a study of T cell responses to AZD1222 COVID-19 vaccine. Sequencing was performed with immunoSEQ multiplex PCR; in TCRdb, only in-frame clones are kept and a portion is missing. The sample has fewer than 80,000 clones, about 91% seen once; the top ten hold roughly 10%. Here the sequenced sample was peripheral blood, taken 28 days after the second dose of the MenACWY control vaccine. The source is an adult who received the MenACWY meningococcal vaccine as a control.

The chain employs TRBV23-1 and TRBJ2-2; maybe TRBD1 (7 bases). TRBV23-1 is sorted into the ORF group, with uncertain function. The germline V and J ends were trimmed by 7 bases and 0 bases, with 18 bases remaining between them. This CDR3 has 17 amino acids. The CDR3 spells CASTPPGGGANTGELFF. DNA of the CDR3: TGCGCCAGCACTCCCCCTGGAGGGGGCGCGAACACCGGGGAGCTGTTTTTT.

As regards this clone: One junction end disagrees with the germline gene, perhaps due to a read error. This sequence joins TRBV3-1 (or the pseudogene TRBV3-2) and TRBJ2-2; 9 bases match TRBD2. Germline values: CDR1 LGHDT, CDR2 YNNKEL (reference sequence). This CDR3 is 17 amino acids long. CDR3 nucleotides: TGTGCCTGCAGCCAAGACCATGGCGGGGGGGCCACCGGGGAGCTGTTTTTT. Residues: CACSQDHGGGATGELFF.

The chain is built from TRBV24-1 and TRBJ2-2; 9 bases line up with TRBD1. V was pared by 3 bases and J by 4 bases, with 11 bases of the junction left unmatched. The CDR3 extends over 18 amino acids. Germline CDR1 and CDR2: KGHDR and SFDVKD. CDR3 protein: CATSDHTGTGLGTGELFF. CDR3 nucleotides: TGTGCCACCAGTGATCATACCGGGACAGGGTTGGGCACCGGGGAGCTGTTTTTT.

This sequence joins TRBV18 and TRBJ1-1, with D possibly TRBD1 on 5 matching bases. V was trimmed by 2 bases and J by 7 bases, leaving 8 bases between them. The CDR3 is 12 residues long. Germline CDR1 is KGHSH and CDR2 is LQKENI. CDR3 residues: CASSPGTDEAFF. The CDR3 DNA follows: TGTGCCAGCTCACCAGGGACGGATGAAGCTTTCTTT.

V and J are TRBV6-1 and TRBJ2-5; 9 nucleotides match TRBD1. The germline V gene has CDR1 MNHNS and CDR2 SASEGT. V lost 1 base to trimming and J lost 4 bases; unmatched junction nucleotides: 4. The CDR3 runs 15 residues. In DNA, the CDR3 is TGTGCCAGCAGTGAAGGGACAGGGGCAAGAGAGACCCAGTACTTC. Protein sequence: CASSEGTGARETQYF.

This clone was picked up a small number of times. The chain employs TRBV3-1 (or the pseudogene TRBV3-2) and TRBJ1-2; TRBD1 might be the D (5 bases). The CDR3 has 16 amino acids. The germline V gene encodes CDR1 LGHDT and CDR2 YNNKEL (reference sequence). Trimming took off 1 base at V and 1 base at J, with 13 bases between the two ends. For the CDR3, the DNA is TGTGCCAGCAGCCAAGTCTCATCAGGGCTTAACTATGGCTACACCTTC. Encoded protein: CASSQVSSGLNYGYTF.

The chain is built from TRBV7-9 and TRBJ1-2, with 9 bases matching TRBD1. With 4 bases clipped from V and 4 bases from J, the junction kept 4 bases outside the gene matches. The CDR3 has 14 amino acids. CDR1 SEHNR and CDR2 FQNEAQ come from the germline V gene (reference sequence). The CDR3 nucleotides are TGTGCCAGCAGCTCCGGGACAGGGCTCTATGGCTACACCTTC. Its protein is CASSSGTGLYGYTF.

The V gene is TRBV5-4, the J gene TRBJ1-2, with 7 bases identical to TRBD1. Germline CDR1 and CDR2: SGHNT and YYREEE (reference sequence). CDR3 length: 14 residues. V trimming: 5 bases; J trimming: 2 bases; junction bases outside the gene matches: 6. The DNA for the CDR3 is TGTGCCAGCAGGCGGGACAGCGGCAACTATGGCTACACCTTC. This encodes CASRRDSGNYGYTF. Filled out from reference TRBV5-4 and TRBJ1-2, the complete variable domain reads ETGVTQSPTHLIKTRGQQVTLRCSSQSGHNTVSWYQQALGQGPQFIFQYYREEENGRGNFPPRFSGLQFPNYSSELNVNALELDDSALYLCASRRDSGNYGYTFGSGTRLTVV.

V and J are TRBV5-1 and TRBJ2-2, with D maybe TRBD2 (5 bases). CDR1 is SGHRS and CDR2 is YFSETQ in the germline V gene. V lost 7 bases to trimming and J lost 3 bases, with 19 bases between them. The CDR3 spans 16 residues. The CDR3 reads CASRIVTGKDTGELFF. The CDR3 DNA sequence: TGCGCCAGCCGAATAGTCACCGGGAAAGACACCGGGGAGCTGTTTTTT.

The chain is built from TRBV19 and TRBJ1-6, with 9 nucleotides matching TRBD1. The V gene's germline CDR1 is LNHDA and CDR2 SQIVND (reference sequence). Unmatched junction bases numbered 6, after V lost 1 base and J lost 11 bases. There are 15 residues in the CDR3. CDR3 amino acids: CASSIGTGESAPLHF. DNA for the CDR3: TGTGCCAGTAGTATAGGGACAGGGGAGTCGGCACCCCTCCACTTT.

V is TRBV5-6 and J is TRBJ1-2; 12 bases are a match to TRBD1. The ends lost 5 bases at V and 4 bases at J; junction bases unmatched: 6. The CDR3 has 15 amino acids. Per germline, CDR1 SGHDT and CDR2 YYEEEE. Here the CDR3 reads CASSPGTGGFYGYTF. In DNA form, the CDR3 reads TGTGCCAGCAGTCCCGGGACAGGGGGCTTCTATGGCTACACCTTC.

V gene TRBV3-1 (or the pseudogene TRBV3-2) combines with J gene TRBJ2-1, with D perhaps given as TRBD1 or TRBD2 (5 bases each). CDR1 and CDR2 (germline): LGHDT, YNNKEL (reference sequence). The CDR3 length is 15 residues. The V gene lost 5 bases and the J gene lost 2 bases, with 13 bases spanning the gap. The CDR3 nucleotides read TGTGCCAGCAGCAGAGGGGAGTCGCCCTACAATGAGCAGTTCTTC. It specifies CASSRGESPYNEQFF.

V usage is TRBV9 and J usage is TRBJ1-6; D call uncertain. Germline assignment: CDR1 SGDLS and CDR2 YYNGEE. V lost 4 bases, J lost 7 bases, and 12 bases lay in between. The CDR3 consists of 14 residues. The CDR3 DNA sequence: TGTGCCAGCAGCCCGACCCCAGAAAATTCACCCCTCCACTTT. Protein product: CASSPTPENSPLHF.

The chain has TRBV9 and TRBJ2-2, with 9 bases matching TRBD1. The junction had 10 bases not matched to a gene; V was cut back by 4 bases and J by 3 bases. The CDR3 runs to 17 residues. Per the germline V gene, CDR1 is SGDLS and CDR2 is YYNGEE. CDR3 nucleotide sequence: TGTGCCAGCAGCCCGACCCCTCGGGACAGGGACACCGGGGAGCTGTTTTTT. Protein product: CASSPTPRDRDTGELFF. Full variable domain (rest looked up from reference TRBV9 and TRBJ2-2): DSGVTQTPKHLITATGQRVTLRCSPRSGDLSVYWYQQSLDQGLQFLIQYYNGEERAKGNILERFSAQQFPDLHSELNLSSLELGDSALYFCASSPTPRDRDTGELFFGEGSRLTVL.

The CDR3: CASSMTSGGFSYEQYF. The CDR3 DNA sequence: TGTGCCAGTAGTATGACTAGCGGGGGGTTCTCCTACGAGCAGTACTTC. This chain links TRBV19 with TRBJ2-7; TRBD2 aligns across 13 bases. J was trimmed by 0 bases and V by 3 bases; bases with no gene match: 2. Germline lookup yields CDR1 LNHDA and CDR2 SQIVND (reference sequence). The CDR3 totals 16 residues.

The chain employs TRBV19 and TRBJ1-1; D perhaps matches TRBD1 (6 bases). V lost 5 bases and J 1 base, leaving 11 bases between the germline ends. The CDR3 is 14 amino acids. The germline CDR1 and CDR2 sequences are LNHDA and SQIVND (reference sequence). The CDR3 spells CASSVDRKNTEAFF. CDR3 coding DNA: TGTGCCAGTAGTGTGGACAGAAAGAACACTGAAGCTTTCTTT.

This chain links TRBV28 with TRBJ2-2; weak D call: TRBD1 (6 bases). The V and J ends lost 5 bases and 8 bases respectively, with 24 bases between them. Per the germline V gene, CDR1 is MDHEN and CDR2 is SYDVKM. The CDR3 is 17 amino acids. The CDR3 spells CASSLPGQLAWTGELFF. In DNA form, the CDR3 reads TGTGCCAGCAGTCTGCCGGGACAATTGGCCTGGACAGGGGAGCTGTTTTTT.

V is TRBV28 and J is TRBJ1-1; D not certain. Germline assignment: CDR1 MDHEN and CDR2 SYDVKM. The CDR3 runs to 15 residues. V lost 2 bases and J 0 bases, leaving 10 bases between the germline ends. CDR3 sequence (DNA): TGTGCCAGCAGTTTACCCCGGGTCATGAACACTGAAGCTTTCTTT. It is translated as CASSLPRVMNTEAFF. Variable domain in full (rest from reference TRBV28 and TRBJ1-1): DVKVTQSSRYLVKRTGEKVFLECVQDMDHENMFWYRQDPGLGLRLIYFSYDVKMKEKGDIPEGYSVSREKKERFSLILESASTNQTSMYLCASSLPRVMNTEAFFGQGTRLTVV.

The DNA of the CDR3 is TGTGCCAGCAGCCGTACAGGTGATACTGAAGCTTTCTTT. Encoded protein: CASSRTGDTEAFF. This chain links TRBV7-3 with TRBJ1-1; a weak D match, TRBD1 (5 bases). V was cut by 5 bases and J by 5 bases, with 12 bases left in between. This CDR3 comprises 13 residues. The germline V gene encodes CDR1 SGHTA and CDR2 FQGTGA.

CDR3 in DNA: TGTGCCAGCCGCTCGGGAAACCTAGCCAAAAACATTCAGTACTTC. Protein sequence: CASRSGNLAKNIQYF. This chain joins TRBV28 and TRBJ2-4; weak D call: TRBD2 (5 bases). The CDR3 is made up of 15 amino acids. Germline V gives CDR1 MDHEN, CDR2 SYDVKM. V shed 8 bases and J shed 0 bases, with 14 bases lying between them.

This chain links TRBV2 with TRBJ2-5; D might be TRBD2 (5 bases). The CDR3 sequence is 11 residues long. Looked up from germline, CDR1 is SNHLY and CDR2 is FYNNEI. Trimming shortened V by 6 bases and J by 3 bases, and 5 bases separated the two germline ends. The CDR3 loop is CASRTKETQYF. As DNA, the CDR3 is TGTGCCAGCAGGACTAAAGAGACCCAGTACTTC.

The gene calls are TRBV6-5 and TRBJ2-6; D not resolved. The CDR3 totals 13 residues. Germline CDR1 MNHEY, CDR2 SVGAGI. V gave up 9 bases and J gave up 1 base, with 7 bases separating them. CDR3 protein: CASESSGANVLTF. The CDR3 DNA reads TGTGCCAGTGAGTCATCTGGGGCCAACGTCCTGACTTTC.

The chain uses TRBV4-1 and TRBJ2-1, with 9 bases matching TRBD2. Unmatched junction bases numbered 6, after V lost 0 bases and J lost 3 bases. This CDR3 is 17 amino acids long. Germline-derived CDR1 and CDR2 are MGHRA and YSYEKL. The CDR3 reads CASSQEPGLAIYNEQFF. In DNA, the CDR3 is TGCGCCAGCAGCCAAGAACCGGGACTAGCAATCTACAATGAGCAGTTCTTC.

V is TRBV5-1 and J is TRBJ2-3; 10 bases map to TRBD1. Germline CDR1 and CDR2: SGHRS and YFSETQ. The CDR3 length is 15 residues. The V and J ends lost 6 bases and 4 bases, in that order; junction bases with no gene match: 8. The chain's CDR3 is CASTSTGTGADTQYF. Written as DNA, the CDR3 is TGCGCCAGCACCTCGACCGGGACAGGGGCAGATACGCAGTATTTT.

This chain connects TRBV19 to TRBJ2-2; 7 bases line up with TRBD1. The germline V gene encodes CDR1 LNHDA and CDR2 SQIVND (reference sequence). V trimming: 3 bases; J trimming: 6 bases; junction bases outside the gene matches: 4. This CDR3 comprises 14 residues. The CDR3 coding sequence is TGTGCCAGTAGTATCACAGGGGCCCCCGGGGAGCTGTTTTTT. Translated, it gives CASSITGAPGELFF.

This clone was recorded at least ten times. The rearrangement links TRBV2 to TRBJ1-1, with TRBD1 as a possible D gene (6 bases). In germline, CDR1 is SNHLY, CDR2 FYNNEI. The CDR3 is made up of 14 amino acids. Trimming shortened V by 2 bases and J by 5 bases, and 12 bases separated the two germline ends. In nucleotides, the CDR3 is TGTGCCAGCAGTGAAAGGGCCGGACAGACTGAAGCTTTCTTT. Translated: CASSERAGQTEAFF.

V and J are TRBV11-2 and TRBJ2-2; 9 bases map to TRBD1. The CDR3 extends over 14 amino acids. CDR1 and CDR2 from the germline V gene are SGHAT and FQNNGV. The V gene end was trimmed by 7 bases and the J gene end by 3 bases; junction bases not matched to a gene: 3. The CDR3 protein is CASTRTGDTGELFF. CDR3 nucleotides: TGTGCCAGCACCAGGACAGGGGACACCGGGGAGCTGTTTTTT.